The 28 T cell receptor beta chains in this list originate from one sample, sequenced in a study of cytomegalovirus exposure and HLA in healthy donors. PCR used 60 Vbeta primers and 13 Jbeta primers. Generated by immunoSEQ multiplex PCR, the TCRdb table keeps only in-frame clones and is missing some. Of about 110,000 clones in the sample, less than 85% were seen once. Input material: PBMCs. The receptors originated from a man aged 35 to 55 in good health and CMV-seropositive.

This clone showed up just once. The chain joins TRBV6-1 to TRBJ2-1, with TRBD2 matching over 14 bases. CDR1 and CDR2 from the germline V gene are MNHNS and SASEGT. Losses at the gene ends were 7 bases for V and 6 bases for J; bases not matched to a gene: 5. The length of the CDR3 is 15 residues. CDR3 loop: CASIPGLAGANEQFF. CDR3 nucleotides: TGTGCCAGCATCCCGGGACTAGCGGGAGCCAATGAGCAGTTCTTC.

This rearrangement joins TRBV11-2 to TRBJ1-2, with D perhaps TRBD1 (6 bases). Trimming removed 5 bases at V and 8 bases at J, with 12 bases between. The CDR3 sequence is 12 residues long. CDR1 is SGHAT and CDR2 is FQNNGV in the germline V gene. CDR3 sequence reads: CASSEGVYGYTF. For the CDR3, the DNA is TGTGCCAGCAGCGAGGGGGTCTACGGCTACACCTTC.

CDR3 protein: CASSLRGLTDTQYF. The CDR3 DNA follows: TGTGCCAGCAGCTTGAGGGGCCTCACAGATACGCAGTATTTT. This sequence joins TRBV5-6 and TRBJ2-3; tentatively, D is TRBD1 (5 bases). The CDR3 covers 14 residues. Trimming cost V 1 base and J 2 bases, with 8 bases left between them. Germline CDR1 reads SGHDT; CDR2 reads YYEEEE.

CDR3 residues: CASSPRDLWNEQFF. Here the CDR3 DNA reads TGTGCCAGCAGCCCCCGGGACTTATGGAATGAGCAGTTCTTC. The chain is built from TRBV11-3 and TRBJ2-1; the D gene is possibly TRBD2 (6 bases). Germline-derived CDR1 and CDR2 are SGHNT and YENEEA. Trimming cost V 5 bases and J 7 bases, with 15 bases left between them. The CDR3 is 14 residues long. Using reference TRBV11-3 and TRBJ2-1 for the parts outside the CDR3, the full variable domain is EAGVVQSPRYKIIEKKQPVAFWCNPISGHNTLYWYLQNLGQGPELLIRYENEEAVDDSQLPKDRFSAERLKGVDSTLKIQPAELGDSAVYLCASSPRDLWNEQFFGPGTRLTVL.

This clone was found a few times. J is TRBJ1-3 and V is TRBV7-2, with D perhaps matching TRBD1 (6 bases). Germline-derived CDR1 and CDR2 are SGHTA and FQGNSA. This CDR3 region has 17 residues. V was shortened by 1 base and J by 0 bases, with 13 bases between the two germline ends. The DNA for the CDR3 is TGTGCCAGCAGCTTAGGGGGGCAGGGCGTCTCTGGAAACACCATATATTTT. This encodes CASSLGGQGVSGNTIYF. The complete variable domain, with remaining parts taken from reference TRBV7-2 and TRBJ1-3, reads GAGVSQSPSNKVTEKGKDVELRCDPISGHTALYWYRQSLGQGLEFLIYFQGNSAPDKSGLPSDRFSAERTGGSVSTLTIQRTQQEDSAVYLCASSLGGQGVSGNTIYFGEGSWLTVV.

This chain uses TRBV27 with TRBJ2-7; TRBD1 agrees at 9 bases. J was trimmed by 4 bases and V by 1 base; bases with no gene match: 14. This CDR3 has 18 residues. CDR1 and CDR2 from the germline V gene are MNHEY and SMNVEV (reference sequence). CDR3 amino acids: CASSLYHPVRDREYEQYF. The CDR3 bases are TGTGCCAGCAGTTTATATCACCCCGTTAGGGACAGGGAGTACGAGCAGTACTTC.

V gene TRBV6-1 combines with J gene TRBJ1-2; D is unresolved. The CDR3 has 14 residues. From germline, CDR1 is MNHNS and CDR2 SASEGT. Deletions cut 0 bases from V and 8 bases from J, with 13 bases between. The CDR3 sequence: CASSEAGGPGGYTF. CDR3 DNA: TGTGCCAGCAGTGAAGCCGGAGGGCCGGGAGGCTACACCTTC.

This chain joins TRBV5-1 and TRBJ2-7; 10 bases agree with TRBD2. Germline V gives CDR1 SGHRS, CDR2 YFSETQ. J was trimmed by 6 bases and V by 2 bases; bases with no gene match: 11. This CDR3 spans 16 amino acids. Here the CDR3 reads CASSFPGLANPSEQYF. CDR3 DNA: TGCGCCAGCAGCTTTCCGGGACTAGCGAATCCCTCCGAGCAGTACTTC.

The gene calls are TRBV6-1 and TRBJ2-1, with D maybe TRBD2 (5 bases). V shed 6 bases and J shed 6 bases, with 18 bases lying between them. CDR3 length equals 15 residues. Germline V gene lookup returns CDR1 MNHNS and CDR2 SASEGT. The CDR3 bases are TGTGCCAGCAGCTCAGGACTGCACCTTCGCAATGAGCAGTTCTTC. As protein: CASSSGLHLRNEQFF.

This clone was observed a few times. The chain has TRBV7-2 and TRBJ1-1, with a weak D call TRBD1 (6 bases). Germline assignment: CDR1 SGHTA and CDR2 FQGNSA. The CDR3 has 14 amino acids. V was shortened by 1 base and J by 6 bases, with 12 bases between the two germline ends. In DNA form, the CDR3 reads TGTGCCAGCAGCTTAGTTGGCGGACAGCCTGAAGCTTTCTTT. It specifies CASSLVGGQPEAFF.

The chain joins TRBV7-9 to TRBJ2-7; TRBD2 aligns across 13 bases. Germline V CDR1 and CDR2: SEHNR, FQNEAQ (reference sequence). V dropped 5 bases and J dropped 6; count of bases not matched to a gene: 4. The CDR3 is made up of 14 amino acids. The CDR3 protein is CASSQLAGGREQYF. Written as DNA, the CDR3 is TGTGCCAGCAGCCAACTAGCGGGGGGGCGCGAGCAGTACTTC.

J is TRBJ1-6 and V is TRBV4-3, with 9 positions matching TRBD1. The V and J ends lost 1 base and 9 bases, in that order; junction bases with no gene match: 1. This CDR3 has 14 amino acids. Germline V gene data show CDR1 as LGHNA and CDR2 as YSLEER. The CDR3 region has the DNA TGCGCCAGCAGCCAAGGGACAGGGGTTTCACCCCTCCACTTT. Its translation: CASSQGTGVSPLHF.

The chain's CDR3 is CASRFTGVYEQYF. The CDR3 DNA is TGTGCCAGCAGATTCACAGGGGTCTACGAGCAGTACTTC. The gene calls are TRBV6-1 and TRBJ2-7, with 7 bases aligning to TRBD1. With V trimmed by 6 bases and J by 3 bases, 5 bases remained unmatched. Germline loops: CDR1 MNHNS, CDR2 SASEGT. The CDR3 runs 13 residues.

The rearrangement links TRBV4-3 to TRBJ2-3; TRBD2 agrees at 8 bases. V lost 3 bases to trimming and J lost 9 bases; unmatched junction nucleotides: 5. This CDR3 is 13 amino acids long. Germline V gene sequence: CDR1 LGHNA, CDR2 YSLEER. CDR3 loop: CASSQGIAGTQYF. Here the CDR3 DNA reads TGCGCCAGCAGCCAGGGGATAGCGGGGACGCAGTATTTT.

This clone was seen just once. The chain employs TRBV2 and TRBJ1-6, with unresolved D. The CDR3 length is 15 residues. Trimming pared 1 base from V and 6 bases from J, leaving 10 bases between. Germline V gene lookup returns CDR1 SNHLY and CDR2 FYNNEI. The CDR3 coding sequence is TGTGCCAGCAGTGAAGGTTTTCCCGGTAATTCACCCCTCCACTTT. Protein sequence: CASSEGFPGNSPLHF.

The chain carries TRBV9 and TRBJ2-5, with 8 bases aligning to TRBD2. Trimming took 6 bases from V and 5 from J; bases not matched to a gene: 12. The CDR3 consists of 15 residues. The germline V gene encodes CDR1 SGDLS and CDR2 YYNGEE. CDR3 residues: CASTRLAGVGETQYF. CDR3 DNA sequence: TGTGCCAGCACGCGGCTAGCGGGTGTTGGGGAGACCCAGTACTTC.

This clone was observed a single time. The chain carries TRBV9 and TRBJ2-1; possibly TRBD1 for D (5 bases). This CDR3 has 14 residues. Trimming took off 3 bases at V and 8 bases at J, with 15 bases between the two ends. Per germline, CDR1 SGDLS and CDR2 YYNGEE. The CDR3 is CASSALGLGDEQFF. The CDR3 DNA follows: TGTGCCAGCAGCGCCCTGGGGTTAGGGGATGAGCAGTTCTTC.

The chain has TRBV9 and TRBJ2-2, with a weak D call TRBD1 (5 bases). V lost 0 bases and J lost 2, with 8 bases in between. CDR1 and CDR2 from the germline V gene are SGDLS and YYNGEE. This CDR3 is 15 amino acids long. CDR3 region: CASSVGGHNTGELFF. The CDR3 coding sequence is TGTGCCAGCAGCGTAGGAGGACACAACACCGGGGAGCTGTTTTTT.

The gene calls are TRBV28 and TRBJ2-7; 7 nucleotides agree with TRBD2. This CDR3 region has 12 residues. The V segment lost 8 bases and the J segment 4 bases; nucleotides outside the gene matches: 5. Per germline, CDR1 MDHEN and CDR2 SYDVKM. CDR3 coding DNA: TGTGCCAGCTCCGTCGGGGGGTACGAGCAGTACTTC. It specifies CASSVGGYEQYF.

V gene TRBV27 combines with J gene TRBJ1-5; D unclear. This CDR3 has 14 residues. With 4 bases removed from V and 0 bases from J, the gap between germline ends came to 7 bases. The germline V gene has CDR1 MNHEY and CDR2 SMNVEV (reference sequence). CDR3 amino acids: CASSSRHSNQPQHF. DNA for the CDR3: TGTGCCAGCAGTTCACGACATAGCAATCAGCCCCAGCATTTT.

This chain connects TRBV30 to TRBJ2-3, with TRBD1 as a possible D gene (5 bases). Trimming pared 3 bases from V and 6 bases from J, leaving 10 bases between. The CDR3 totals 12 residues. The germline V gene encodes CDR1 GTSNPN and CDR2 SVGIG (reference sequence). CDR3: CAWSRVVDTQYF. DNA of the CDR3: TGTGCCTGGAGCAGGGTTGTCGATACGCAGTATTTT.

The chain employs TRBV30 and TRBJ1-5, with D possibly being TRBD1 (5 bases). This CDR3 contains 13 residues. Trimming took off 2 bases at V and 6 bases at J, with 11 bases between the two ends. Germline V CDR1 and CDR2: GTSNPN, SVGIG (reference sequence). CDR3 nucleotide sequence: TGTGCCTGGAGTCTGCAGGGTAGTCAGCCCCAGCATTTT. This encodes CAWSLQGSQPQHF.

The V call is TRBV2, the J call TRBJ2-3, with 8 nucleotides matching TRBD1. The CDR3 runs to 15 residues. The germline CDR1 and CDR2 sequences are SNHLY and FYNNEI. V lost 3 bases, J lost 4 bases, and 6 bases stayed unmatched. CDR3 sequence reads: CASSDRGHQADTQYF. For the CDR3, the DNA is TGTGCCAGCAGTGACAGGGGGCATCAGGCAGATACGCAGTATTTT.

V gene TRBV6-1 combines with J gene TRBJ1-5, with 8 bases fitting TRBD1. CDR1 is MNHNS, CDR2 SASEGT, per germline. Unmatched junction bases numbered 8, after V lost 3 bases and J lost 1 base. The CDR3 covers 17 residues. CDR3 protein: CASSDSRQGLSNQPQHF. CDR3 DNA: TGTGCCAGCAGTGATTCTCGACAGGGGCTCAGCAATCAGCCCCAGCATTTT.

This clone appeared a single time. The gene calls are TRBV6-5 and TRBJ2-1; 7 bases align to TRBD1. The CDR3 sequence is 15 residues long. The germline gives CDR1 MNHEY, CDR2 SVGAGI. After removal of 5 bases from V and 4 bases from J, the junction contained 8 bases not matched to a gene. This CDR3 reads CASSRQGPPYNEQFF. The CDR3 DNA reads TGTGCCAGCAGTCGACAGGGCCCCCCTTACAATGAGCAGTTCTTC.

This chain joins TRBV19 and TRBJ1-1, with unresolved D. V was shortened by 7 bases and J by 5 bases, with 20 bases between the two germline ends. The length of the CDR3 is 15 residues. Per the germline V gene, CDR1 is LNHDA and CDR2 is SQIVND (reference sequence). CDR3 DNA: TGTGCCAGTATCAGGCCCCAACCCCAAAAGACTGAAGCTTTCTTT. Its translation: CASIRPQPQKTEAFF.

CDR3 sequence: CASTPSTGSGNTIYF. Here the CDR3 DNA reads TGTGCCAGCACTCCTTCGACAGGGTCAGGAAACACCATATATTTT. This chain connects TRBV28 to TRBJ1-3; 7 nucleotides line up with TRBD1. There are 15 residues in the CDR3. Germline V gene data show CDR1 as MDHEN and CDR2 as SYDVKM. Trimming took 7 bases from V and 4 from J; bases not matched to a gene: 10.

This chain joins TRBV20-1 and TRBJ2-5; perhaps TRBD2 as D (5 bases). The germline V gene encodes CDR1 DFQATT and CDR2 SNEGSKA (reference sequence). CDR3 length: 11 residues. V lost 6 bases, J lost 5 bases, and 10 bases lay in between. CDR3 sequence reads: CSAQRLETQYF. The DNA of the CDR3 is TGCAGTGCCCAGCGGTTGGAGACCCAGTACTTC.